Shown below are 32 T cell receptor beta chains from a single sample sequenced in a study of blood T cell repertoires in COVID-19. The repertoire was sequenced with immunoSEQ multiplex PCR; TCRdb's copy has only in-frame clones and lacks some. Of some 93,000 clones in the sample, 75% to 90% were seen once. Specimen: peripheral blood. The source of these receptors is a man between 60 and 75 years old with acute or convalescent COVID-19.

This chain uses TRBV6-5 with TRBJ1-1; 8 bases line up with TRBD1. CDR3 size: 15 residues. Germline CDR1 MNHEY, CDR2 SVGAGI. V was clipped by 6 bases and J by 4 bases; unmatched bases: 10. The CDR3 loop reads CASSGQGFTGTEAFF. CDR3 DNA sequence: TGTGCCAGCAGCGGACAGGGCTTTACAGGCACTGAAGCTTTCTTT.

This clone was found a few times. The chain combines TRBV19 with TRBJ2-2; D is possibly TRBD1 (5 bases). Germline CDR1 and CDR2: LNHDA and SQIVND (reference sequence). The CDR3 has 15 residues. The V gene lost 1 base and the J gene lost 1 base, with 7 bases spanning the gap. The CDR3 DNA follows: TGTGCCAGTAGTATAGGGCAGGGGAACACCGGGGAGCTGTTTTTT. This sequence encodes CASSIGQGNTGELFF.

This chain connects TRBV18 to TRBJ2-1; 8 bases are a match to TRBD2. This CDR3 region has 15 residues. Trimming took 6 bases from V and 0 from J; bases not matched to a gene: 4. In germline, CDR1 is KGHSH, CDR2 LQKENI. In DNA, the CDR3 is TGTGCCAGCTCTCTAGGGACTAGCTCCTACAATGAGCAGTTCTTC. Protein product: CASSLGTSSYNEQFF.

The V call is TRBV5-3, the J call TRBJ2-2; D not resolved. TRBV5-3 is noted as an ORF with a role that remains uncertain. The V end lost 5 bases, the J end lost 9 bases, and 17 bases lay between the germline ends. The CDR3 totals 14 residues. CDR3: CARRCTVSYRELFF. DNA of the CDR3: TGTGCCAGAAGGTGTACGGTATCCTATAGGGAGCTGTTTTTT.

This chain links TRBV19 with TRBJ1-5, with unresolved D. This CDR3 spans 15 amino acids. CDR1 LNHDA and CDR2 SQIVND come from the germline V gene (reference sequence). V lost 4 bases to trimming and J lost 0 bases, with 10 bases between them. The CDR3 sequence is CASSNYRGSNQPQHF. In nucleotides, the CDR3 is TGTGCCAGTAGTAACTATCGAGGTAGCAATCAGCCCCAGCATTTT.

CDR3 nucleotides: TGTGCCATCAGTGAGCCGGGACAGGGGTCTAACTATGGCTACACCTTC. Amino acids: CAISEPGQGSNYGYTF. The rearrangement joins TRBV10-3 to TRBJ1-2; 10 nucleotides agree with TRBD1. Germline CDR1 reads ENHRY; CDR2 reads SYGVKD. V trimming: 2 bases; J trimming: 0 bases; junction bases outside the gene matches: 3. The CDR3 consists of 16 residues.

The chain recombines TRBV19 with TRBJ1-5, with 7 bases matching TRBD1. The CDR3 totals 20 residues. The V gene end was trimmed by 6 bases and the J gene end by 6 bases; junction bases not matched to a gene: 26. The germline gives CDR1 LNHDA, CDR2 SQIVND (reference sequence). For the CDR3, the DNA is TGTGCCAGTAGGAAAACGGGACAGAACTTCGCCTTTGGATTTCGTCAGCCCCAGCATTTT. This gives the protein CASRKTGQNFAFGFRQPQHF.

This rearrangement joins TRBV9 to TRBJ2-5, with 12 bases matching TRBD1. The CDR3 has 17 residues. The V segment lost 4 bases and the J segment 7 bases; nucleotides outside the gene matches: 14. Germline values: CDR1 SGDLS, CDR2 YYNGEE. CDR3 protein: CASSLGQGARLGATQYF. Here the CDR3 DNA reads TGTGCCAGCAGCCTGGGACAGGGGGCTAGACTAGGGGCGACCCAGTACTTC.

The chain has TRBV4-1 and TRBJ2-1; D unresolved. Trimming stripped 6 bases from V and 0 bases from J, with 12 bases between. The CDR3 length is 15 residues. Looked up from germline, CDR1 is MGHRA and CDR2 is YSYEKL. The CDR3 sequence is CASRITPSSYNEQFF. Here the CDR3 DNA reads TGCGCCAGCAGGATAACTCCGAGCTCCTACAATGAGCAGTTCTTC.

The chain links TRBV9 to TRBJ1-6; the match to TRBD1 covers 8 bases. V gave up 3 bases and J gave up 5 bases; unmatched junction bases: 1. Germline V CDR1 and CDR2: SGDLS, YYNGEE. The CDR3 sequence is 14 residues long. In DNA form, the CDR3 reads TGTGCCAGCAGCGGGACAGGGAATAATTCACCCCTCCACTTT. It yields the protein CASSGTGNNSPLHF.

The V call is TRBV5-6, the J call TRBJ2-7; the D gene is possibly TRBD1 (5 bases). Germline V gene sequence: CDR1 SGHDT, CDR2 YYEEEE. The V end lost 0 bases, the J end lost 7 bases, and 8 bases lay between the germline ends. The CDR3 is 12 residues long. The DNA of the CDR3 is TGTGCCAGCAGCTTGGCAGGGAAAGAGCAGTACTTC. This sequence encodes CASSLAGKEQYF.

The chain couples TRBV7-8 to TRBJ2-5; maybe TRBD1 (5 bases). The CDR3 covers 14 residues. Germline V gene sequence: CDR1 SGHVS, CDR2 FQNEAQ. Trimming cost V 3 bases and J 2 bases, with 10 bases left between them. The CDR3 DNA reads TGTGCCAGCAGCTTCGACAGCCCTCAAGAGACCCAGTACTTC. Translating it yields CASSFDSPQETQYF.

The J gene is TRBJ2-3, the V gene TRBV29-1, with TRBD1 as a possible D gene (6 bases). This CDR3 has 13 residues. V was pared by 5 bases and J by 4 bases, with 13 bases between. CDR1 and CDR2 from the germline V gene are SQVTM and ANQGSEA. CDR3 DNA sequence: TGCAGCGTTACCCAGGGGAGTCCAGATACGCAGTATTTT. It specifies CSVTQGSPDTQYF.

The V and J genes are TRBV6-6 and TRBJ2-5, with TRBD2 identical over 7 bases. CDR3 size: 15 residues. Germline V lookup: CDR1 MNHNY, CDR2 SVGAGI (reference sequence). The V and J ends lost 0 bases and 5 bases, in that order; junction bases with no gene match: 6. DNA for the CDR3: TGTGCCAGCAGTTACTCTTCGGGAGGAGTGGAGACCCAGTACTTC. This encodes CASSYSSGGVETQYF.

V is TRBV18 and J is TRBJ1-1; 10 bases match TRBD1. The CDR3 loop spans 14 amino acids. In germline, CDR1 is KGHSH, CDR2 LQKENI. V lost 6 bases, J lost 5 bases, and 6 bases stayed unmatched. The CDR3 DNA reads as TGTGCCAGCTCCCAGGGACAGGGGAGAACTGAAGCTTTCTTT. This translates into CASSQGQGRTEAFF.

The chain couples TRBV7-2 to TRBJ2-3; TRBD2 matches 13 bases. Losses at the gene ends were 5 bases for V and 0 bases for J; bases not matched to a gene: 5. This CDR3 is built from 17 residues. The V gene's germline CDR1 is SGHTA and CDR2 FQGNSA. The CDR3 here is CASSQGLAGTSTDTQYF. CDR3 bases: TGTGCCAGCAGCCAGGGACTAGCGGGAACAAGCACAGATACGCAGTATTTT.

The rearrangement joins TRBV3-1 (or the pseudogene TRBV3-2) to TRBJ1-4; tentatively, D is TRBD1 (5 bases). CDR1 and CDR2 from the germline V gene are LGHDT and YNNKEL (reference sequence). CDR3 length: 14 amino acids. The ends were cut back, 4 bases at V and 8 bases at J, with 14 bases in the middle. The CDR3 DNA reads TGTGCCAGCAGCCCCCCCGAGGGGAGGGAAAAACTGTTTTTT. This sequence encodes CASSPPEGREKLFF.

The chain joins TRBV6-4 to TRBJ1-2; D possibly corresponds to TRBD1 (6 bases). Germline-derived CDR1 and CDR2 are MRHNA and SNTAGT. The ends were cut back, 4 bases at V and 7 bases at J, with 16 bases in the middle. The CDR3 extends over 14 amino acids. The CDR3 reads CASSVKQGFGGYTF. CDR3 coding DNA: TGTGCCAGCAGTGTCAAACAGGGTTTTGGTGGCTACACCTTC.

Concerning this clone: This same CDR3 is encoded by further DNA sequences in the sample. The gene calls are TRBV3-1 (or the pseudogene TRBV3-2) and TRBJ1-1; 8 bases line up with TRBD1. The V and J ends lost 3 bases and 4 bases, in that order; junction bases with no gene match: 4. The CDR3 length is 14 residues. Germline V gene lookup returns CDR1 LGHDT and CDR2 YNNKEL (reference sequence). Here the CDR3 reads CASSQDRVSTEAFF. The CDR3 coding sequence is TGTGCCAGCAGCCAGGACAGGGTGAGCACTGAAGCTTTCTTT.

In this sample, this clone turned up a few times. This chain links TRBV29-1 with TRBJ1-2; the match to TRBD1 covers 7 bases. The CDR3 has 11 residues. V was clipped by 7 bases and J by 11 bases; unmatched bases: 10. From germline, CDR1 is SQVTM and CDR2 ANQGSEA. The CDR3 spells CSATRQGRYTF. The CDR3, as DNA: TGCAGCGCCACACGACAGGGAAGGTACACCTTC.

In its sample, this clone was seen a few times. The CDR3 nucleotides are TGTGCCAGCAGTCCGACAGGGTGGGGAGAGACCCAGTACTTC. Protein sequence: CASSPTGWGETQYF. V gene TRBV27 combines with J gene TRBJ2-5, with 7 bases that match TRBD1. The CDR3 spans 14 residues. Germline V gene data show CDR1 as MNHEY and CDR2 as SMNVEV (reference sequence). V lost 5 bases, J lost 4 bases, and 7 bases stayed unmatched.

This chain connects TRBV5-1 to TRBJ2-3; 9 bases map to TRBD2. Germline CDR1 reads SGHRS; CDR2 reads YFSETQ. The CDR3 is 15 amino acids. The V and J ends lost 6 bases and 2 bases, in that order; junction bases with no gene match: 7. The CDR3 DNA reads as TGCGCCAGCAACTTACTAGCGGGTCTCACAGATACGCAGTATTTT. This sequence encodes CASNLLAGLTDTQYF.

This clone is a singleton in its sample. The gene calls are TRBV5-1 and TRBJ1-1; 9 positions match TRBD1. This CDR3 is built from 18 residues. Germline trimming cut 4 bases from V and 0 bases from J; bases unmatched to any gene: 13. Germline V gene sequence: CDR1 SGHRS, CDR2 YFSETQ. CDR3 in DNA: TGCGCCAGCAGCCCGCTACAGGGGGCGACGCTTATGAACACTGAAGCTTTCTTT. This translates into CASSPLQGATLMNTEAFF.

This clone occurred once. V and J are TRBV20-1 and TRBJ1-1; the D is unclear. Germline-derived CDR1 and CDR2 are DFQATT and SNEGSKA (reference sequence). The germline V and J ends were trimmed by 4 bases and 5 bases, with 8 bases remaining between them. The CDR3 totals 11 residues. The CDR3 DNA sequence: TGCAGTGCTATGGGCTATACTGAAGCTTTCTTT. Translated: CSAMGYTEAFF.

The J gene is TRBJ2-7, the V gene TRBV5-1, with D perhaps TRBD2 (5 bases). This CDR3 contains 18 residues. CDR1 is SGHRS, CDR2 YFSETQ, per germline. Between the trimmed V and J ends, which lost 1 base and 1 base, there was a span of 21 bases. The CDR3: CASSLSARSGYHSYEQYF. The DNA for the CDR3 is TGCGCCAGCAGCTTGTCGGCCCGAAGCGGCTACCATTCCTACGAGCAGTACTTC.

The chain couples TRBV4-3 to TRBJ1-6; the D gene is possibly TRBD1 (6 bases). Trimming pared 1 base from V and 7 bases from J, leaving 8 bases between. CDR3 size: 14 residues. Per the germline V gene, CDR1 is LGHNA and CDR2 is YSLEER. The CDR3 here is CASSQVTGNSPLHF. In nucleotides, the CDR3 is TGCGCCAGCAGCCAAGTGACAGGAAATTCACCCCTCCACTTT.

The chain has TRBV27 and TRBJ1-2; 8 nucleotides match TRBD1. Trimming took 6 bases from V and 1 from J; bases not matched to a gene: 10. Germline-derived CDR1 and CDR2 are MNHEY and SMNVEV (reference sequence). This CDR3 contains 16 residues. CDR3 coding DNA: TGTGCCAGCAGCTCACAGGGGGTCGAACTTAACTATGGCTACACCTTC. This codes for CASSSQGVELNYGYTF.

The V and J genes are TRBV6-1 and TRBJ2-1; 9 bases fit TRBD2. The CDR3 runs 15 residues. The ends lost 3 bases at V and 9 bases at J; junction bases unmatched: 9. The germline CDR1 and CDR2 sequences are MNHNS and SASEGT. DNA for the CDR3: TGTGCCAGCAGTGAGGCGGGAGGGCCTTTCGTTGAGCAGTTCTTC. It encodes CASSEAGGPFVEQFF.

The chain joins TRBV2 to TRBJ1-4; TRBD1 is a possible D gene (6 bases). Per the germline V gene, CDR1 is SNHLY and CDR2 is FYNNEI. V was shortened by 7 bases and J by 7 bases, with 19 bases between the two germline ends. The CDR3 has 15 amino acids. The CDR3 DNA reads TGTGCCAGCACCCGGGAGGCAGGGGCGGTTGAAAAACTGTTTTTT. Protein sequence: CASTREAGAVEKLFF.

This clone turned up a few times. This sequence joins TRBV12-3 or TRBV12-4 and TRBJ2-4, with D maybe TRBD2 (5 bases). The CDR3 runs 13 residues. V was pared by 8 bases and J by 4 bases, with 12 bases between. The CDR3 sequence is CASGYGGKNIQYF. Written as DNA, the CDR3 is TGTGCCAGCGGATATGGAGGAAAAAACATTCAGTACTTC.

V usage is TRBV19 and J usage is TRBJ1-4, with D perhaps matching TRBD1 (6 bases). The CDR3 has 15 amino acids. V lost 5 bases to trimming and J lost 8 bases, with 18 bases between them. The germline V gene has CDR1 LNHDA and CDR2 SQIVND (reference sequence). CDR3 nucleotides: TGTGCCAGTAGTTTACAGGGCTCCGTGCGAGAAAAACTGTTTTTT. This encodes CASSLQGSVREKLFF.

The genes are TRBV28 and TRBJ1-1; D gene unclear. Trimming took off 9 bases at V and 2 bases at J, with 10 bases between the two ends. Germline CDR1 and CDR2: MDHEN and SYDVKM. This CDR3 region has 12 residues. The CDR3 loop is CASSRGNTEAFF. CDR3 sequence (DNA): TGTGCCAGTTCTCGGGGTAACACTGAAGCTTTCTTT.